This TCR beta chain was recovered during a study of T cell repertoires in cytomegalovirus infection. For the study at large: From public TCR beta signatures came an indication of both CMV infection and matching HLA type.

Comment on this clonotype: Its antigen is as yet unknown.

TCRdb reanalysed the reads using MiXCR and keeps one entry per CDR3 protein. This sample has roughly 100,000 distinct CDR3 sequences, with 16% found just once. Losses at the gene ends were 5 bases for V and 4 bases for J; bases not matched to a gene: 8. This CDR3 is built from 15 residues. Germline V gene sequence: CDR1 SGHTA, CDR2 FQGTGA. Whole-study results and caveats: Dominating the ex vivo response were HLA-C-restricted CMV-specific TCR beta clonotypes. Cumulative frequency of public TCR beta families picked out carriers of CMV plus the relevant HLA.

The receptor was isolated from a human donor in good health (CMV status not recorded). Some clones in this sample may be carry-over from other donors' samples. The chain couples TRBV7-3 to TRBJ2-1, with 7 bases aligning to TRBD1. The sample consisted of PBMCs. As DNA, the CDR3 is TGTGCCAGCAGCCCTAAAGGGGGCTCTTACAATGAGCAGTTCTTC. Its protein is CASSPKGGSYNEQFF. Together with reference TRBV7-3 and TRBJ2-1, the CDR3 gives the full variable domain: GAGVSQTPSNKVTEKGKYVELRCDPISGHTALYWYRQSLGQGPEFLIYFQGTGAADDSGLPNDRFFAVRPEGSVSTLKIQRTERGDSAVYLCASSPKGGSYNEQFFGPGTRLTVL.